This T cell receptor (beta chain) came from a study of cytomegalovirus exposure and HLA in healthy donors. This CDR3 region has 12 residues. Trimming took 4 bases from V and 3 from J, leaving 8 bases between them. Germline values: CDR1 SGHRS, CDR2 YFSETQ. The data were produced by immunoSEQ multiplex PCR, yet TCRdb's version contains in-frame clones alone and is incomplete. The sample contains 90,000 to 150,000 clones, 85% of which appear only once. This sequence joins TRBV5-1 and TRBJ2-7, with D possibly being TRBD1 (5 bases). The sequence was collected from a woman aged 25 to 45 in good health and CMV-seronegative. The sequenced sample was PBMCs. CDR3 in amino acids: CASSPDSYEQYF. The CDR3 DNA follows: TGCGCCAGCAGCCCCGACAGCTACGAGCAGTACTTC.